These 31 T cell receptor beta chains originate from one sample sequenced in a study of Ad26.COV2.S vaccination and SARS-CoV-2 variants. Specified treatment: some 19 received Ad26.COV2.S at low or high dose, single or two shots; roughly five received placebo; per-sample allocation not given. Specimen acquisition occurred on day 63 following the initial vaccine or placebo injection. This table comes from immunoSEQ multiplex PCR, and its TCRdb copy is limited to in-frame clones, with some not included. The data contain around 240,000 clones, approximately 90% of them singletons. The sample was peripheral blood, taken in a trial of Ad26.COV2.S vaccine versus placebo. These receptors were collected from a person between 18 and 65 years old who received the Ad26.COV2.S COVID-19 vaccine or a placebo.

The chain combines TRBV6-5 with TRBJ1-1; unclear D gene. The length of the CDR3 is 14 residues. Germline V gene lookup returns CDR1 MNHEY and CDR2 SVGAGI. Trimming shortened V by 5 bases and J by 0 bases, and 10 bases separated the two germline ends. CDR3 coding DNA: TGTGCCAGCAGTCGACTCATTATGAACACTGAAGCTTTCTTT. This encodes CASSRLIMNTEAFF.

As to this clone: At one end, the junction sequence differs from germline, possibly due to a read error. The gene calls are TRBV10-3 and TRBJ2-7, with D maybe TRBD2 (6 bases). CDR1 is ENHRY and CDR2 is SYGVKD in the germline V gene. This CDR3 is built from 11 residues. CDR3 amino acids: CAISERWDLSF. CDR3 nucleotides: TGTGCCATCAGTGAAAGGTGGGACTTATCATTC.

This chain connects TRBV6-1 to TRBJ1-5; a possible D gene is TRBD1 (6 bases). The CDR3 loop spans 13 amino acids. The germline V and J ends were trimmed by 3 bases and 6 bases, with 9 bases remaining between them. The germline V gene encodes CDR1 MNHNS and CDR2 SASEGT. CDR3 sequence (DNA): TGTGCCAGCAGTGAGGTCAGGGGTCAGCCCCAGCATTTT. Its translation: CASSEVRGQPQHF.

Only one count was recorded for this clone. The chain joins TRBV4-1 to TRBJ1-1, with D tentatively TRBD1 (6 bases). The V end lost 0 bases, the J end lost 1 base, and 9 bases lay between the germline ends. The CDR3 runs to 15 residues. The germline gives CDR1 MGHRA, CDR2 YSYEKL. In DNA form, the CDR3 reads TGCGCCAGCAGCCAAGAGGGCAGGGGGAACACTGAAGCTTTCTTT. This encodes CASSQEGRGNTEAFF.

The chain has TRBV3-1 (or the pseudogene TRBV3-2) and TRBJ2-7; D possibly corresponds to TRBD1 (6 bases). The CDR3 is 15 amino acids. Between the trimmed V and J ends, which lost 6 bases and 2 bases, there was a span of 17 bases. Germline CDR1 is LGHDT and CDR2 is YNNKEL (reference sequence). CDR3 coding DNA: TGTGCCAGCAGGGCTCCGACAGGATCGCCCTACGAGCAGTACTTC. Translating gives CASRAPTGSPYEQYF.

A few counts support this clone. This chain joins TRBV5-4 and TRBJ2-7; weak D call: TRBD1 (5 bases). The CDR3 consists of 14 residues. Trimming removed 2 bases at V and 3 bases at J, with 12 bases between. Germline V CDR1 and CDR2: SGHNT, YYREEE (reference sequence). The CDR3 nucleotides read TGTGCCAGCAGCTTAACCACAGGTAACTACGAGCAGTACTTC. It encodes CASSLTTGNYEQYF.

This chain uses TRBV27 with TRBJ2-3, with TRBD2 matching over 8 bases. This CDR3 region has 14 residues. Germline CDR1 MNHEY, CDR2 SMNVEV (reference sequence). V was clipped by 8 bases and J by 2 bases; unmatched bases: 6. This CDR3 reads CASWIAGTTDTQYF. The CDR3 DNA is TGTGCCAGCTGGATAGCGGGGACCACAGATACGCAGTATTTT.

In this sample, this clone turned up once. The CDR3 region has the DNA TGTGCCAGCAGCCCCGAGACGGGGGCCCTAAACATTCAGTACTTC. This gives the protein CASSPETGALNIQYF. The rearrangement links TRBV3-1 (or the pseudogene TRBV3-2) to TRBJ2-4, with D possibly being TRBD1 or TRBD2 (6 bases each). V lost 4 bases and J lost 6, with 16 bases in between. This CDR3 region has 15 residues. From germline, CDR1 is LGHDT and CDR2 YNNKEL (reference sequence).

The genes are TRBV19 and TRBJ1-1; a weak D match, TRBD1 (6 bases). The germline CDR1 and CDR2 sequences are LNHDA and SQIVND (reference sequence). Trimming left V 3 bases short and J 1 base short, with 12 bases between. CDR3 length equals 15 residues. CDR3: CASSISSQGNTEAFF. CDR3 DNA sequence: TGTGCCAGTAGTATCTCATCACAGGGGAACACTGAAGCTTTCTTT.

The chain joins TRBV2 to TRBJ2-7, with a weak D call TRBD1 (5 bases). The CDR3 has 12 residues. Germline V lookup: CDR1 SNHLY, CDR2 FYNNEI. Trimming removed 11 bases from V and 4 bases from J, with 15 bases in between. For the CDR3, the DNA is TGTGCCTGGGGCCGGACCGTTTACGAGCAGTACTTC. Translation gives CAWGRTVYEQYF.

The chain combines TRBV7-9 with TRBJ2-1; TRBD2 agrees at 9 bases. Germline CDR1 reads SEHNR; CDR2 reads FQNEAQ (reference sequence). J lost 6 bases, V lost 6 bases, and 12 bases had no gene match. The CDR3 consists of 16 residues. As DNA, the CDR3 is TGTGCCAGCAGGCACGACCGTAGCGGGGGAATCAATGAGCAGTTCTTC. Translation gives CASRHDRSGGINEQFF.

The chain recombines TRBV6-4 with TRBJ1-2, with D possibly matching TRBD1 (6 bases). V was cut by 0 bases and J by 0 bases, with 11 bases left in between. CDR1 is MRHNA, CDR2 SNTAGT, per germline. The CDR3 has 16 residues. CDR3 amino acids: CASSDSGTPANYGYTF. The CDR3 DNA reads TGTGCCAGCAGTGACTCTGGGACACCAGCTAACTATGGCTACACCTTC.

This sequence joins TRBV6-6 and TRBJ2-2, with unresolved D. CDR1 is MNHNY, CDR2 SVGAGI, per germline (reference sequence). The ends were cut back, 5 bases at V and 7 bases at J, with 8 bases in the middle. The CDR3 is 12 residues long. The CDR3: CASSNFIGELFF. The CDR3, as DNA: TGTGCCAGCAGTAATTTTATCGGGGAGCTGTTTTTT.

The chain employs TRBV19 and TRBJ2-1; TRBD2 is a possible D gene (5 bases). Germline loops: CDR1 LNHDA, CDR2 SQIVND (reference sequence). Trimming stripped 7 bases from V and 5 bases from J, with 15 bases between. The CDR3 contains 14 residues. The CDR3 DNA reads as TGTGCCAGTACGACGACTACCACGGACAATGAGCAGTTCTTC. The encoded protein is CASTTTTTDNEQFF.

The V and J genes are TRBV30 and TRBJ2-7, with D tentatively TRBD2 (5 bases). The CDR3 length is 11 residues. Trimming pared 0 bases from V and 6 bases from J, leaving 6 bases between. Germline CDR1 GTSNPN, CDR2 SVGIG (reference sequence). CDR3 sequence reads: CAWSVGSEQYF. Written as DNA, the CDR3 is TGTGCCTGGAGTGTAGGGAGCGAGCAGTACTTC. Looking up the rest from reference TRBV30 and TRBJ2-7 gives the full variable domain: SQTIHQWPATLVQPVGSPLSLECTVEGTSNPNLYWYRQAAGRGLQLLFYSVGIGQISSEVPQNLSASRPQDRQFILSSKKLLLSDSGFYLCAWSVGSEQYFGPGTRLTVT.

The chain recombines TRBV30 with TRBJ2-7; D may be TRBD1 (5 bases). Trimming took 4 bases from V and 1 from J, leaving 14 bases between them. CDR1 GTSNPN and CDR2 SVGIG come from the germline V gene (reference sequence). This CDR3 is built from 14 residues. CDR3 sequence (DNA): TGTGCCTGGAACCCGACAGTTACATCCTACGAGCAGTACTTC. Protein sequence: CAWNPTVTSYEQYF.

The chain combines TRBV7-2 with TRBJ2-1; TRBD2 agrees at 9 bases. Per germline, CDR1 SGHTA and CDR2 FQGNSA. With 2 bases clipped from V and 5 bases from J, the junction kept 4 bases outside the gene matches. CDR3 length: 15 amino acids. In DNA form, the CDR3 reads TGTGCCAGCAGCTTAACAGCGGGAGGCCACAATGAGCAGTTCTTC. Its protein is CASSLTAGGHNEQFF.

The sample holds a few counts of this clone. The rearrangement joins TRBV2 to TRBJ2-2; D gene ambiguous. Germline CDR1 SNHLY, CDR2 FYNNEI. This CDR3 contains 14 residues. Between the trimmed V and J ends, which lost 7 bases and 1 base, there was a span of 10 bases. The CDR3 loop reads CASKADENTGELFF. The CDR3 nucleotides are TGTGCCAGCAAAGCAGATGAGAACACCGGGGAGCTGTTTTTT.

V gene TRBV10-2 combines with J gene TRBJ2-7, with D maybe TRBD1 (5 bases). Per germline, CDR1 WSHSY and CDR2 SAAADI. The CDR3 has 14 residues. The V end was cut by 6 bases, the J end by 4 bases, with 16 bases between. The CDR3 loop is CASSDPSRAYEQYF. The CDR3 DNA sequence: TGCGCCAGCAGCGATCCGTCCAGGGCGTACGAGCAGTACTTC.

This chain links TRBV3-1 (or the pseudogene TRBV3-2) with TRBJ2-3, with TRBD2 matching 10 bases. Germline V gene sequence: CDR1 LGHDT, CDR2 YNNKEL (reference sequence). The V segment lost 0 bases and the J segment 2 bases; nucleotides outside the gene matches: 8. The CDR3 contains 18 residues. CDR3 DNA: TGTGCCAGCAGCCAAGAAGGGGTACTAGCGGGATACACAGATACGCAGTATTTT. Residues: CASSQEGVLAGYTDTQYF.

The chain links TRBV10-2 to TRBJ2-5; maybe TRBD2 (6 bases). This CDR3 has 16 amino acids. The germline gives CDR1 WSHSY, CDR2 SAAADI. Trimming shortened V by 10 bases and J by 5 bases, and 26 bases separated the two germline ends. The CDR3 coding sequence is TGCGCCACCTTCCGGCAGCGGGTCGCCCGAGGGGAGACCCAGTACTTC. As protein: CATFRQRVARGETQYF.

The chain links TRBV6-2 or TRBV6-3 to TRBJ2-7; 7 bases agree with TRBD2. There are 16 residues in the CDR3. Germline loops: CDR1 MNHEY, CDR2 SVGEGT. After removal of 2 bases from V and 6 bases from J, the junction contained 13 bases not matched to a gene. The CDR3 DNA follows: TGTGCCAGCAGTTACGCCGGGTTCTCCTCGGGGGGCGAGCAGTACTTC. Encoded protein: CASSYAGFSSGGEQYF.

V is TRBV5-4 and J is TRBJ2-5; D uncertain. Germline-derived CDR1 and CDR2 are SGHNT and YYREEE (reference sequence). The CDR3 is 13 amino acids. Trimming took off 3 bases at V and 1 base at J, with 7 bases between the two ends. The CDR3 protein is CASSSGFQETQYF. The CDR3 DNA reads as TGTGCCAGCAGCTCTGGCTTCCAAGAGACCCAGTACTTC.

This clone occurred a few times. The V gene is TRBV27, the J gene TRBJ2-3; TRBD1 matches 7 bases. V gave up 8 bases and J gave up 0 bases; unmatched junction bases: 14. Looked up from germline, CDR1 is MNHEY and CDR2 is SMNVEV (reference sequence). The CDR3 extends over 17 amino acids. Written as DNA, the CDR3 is TGTGCCAGCGTCGGTCCCCATTACAGGGGAAGCACAGATACGCAGTATTTT. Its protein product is CASVGPHYRGSTDTQYF.

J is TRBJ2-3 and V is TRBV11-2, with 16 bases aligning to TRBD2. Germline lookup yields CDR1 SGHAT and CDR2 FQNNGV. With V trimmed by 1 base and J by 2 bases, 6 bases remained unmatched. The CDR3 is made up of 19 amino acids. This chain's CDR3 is CASSLVGTSGRESTDTQYF. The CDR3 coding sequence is TGTGCCAGCAGCTTAGTCGGGACTAGCGGGAGGGAATCCACAGATACGCAGTATTTT.

The CDR3 sequence: CASSLLGVGREAFF. The CDR3 DNA is TGTGCCAGCAGCTTGCTAGGGGTAGGGCGAGAAGCTTTCTTT. This rearrangement joins TRBV5-4 to TRBJ1-1, with D perhaps TRBD1 (5 bases). Trimming cost V 1 base and J 8 bases, with 15 bases left between them. This CDR3 is built from 14 residues. CDR1 and CDR2 (germline): SGHNT, YYREEE (reference sequence).

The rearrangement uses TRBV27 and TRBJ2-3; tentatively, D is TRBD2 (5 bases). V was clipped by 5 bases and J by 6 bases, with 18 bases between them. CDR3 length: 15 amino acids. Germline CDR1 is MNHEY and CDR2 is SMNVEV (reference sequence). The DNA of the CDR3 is TGTGCCAGCAGTGGCTCGCTAGGGTCGGGGGATACGCAGTATTTT. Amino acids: CASSGSLGSGDTQYF.

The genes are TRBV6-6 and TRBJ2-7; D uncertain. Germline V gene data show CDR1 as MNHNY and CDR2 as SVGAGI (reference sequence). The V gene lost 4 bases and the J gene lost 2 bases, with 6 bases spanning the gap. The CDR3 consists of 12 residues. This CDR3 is CASSSFTYEQYF. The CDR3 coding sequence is TGTGCCAGCAGTTCTTTCACCTACGAGCAGTACTTC.

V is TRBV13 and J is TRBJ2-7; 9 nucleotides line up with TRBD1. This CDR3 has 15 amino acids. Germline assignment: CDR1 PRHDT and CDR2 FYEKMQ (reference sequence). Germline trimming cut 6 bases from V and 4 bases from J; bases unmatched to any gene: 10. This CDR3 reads CASSAQGAEGYEQYF. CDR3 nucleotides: TGTGCCAGCAGTGCACAGGGGGCGGAGGGTTACGAGCAGTACTTC. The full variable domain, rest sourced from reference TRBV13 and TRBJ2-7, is AAGVIQSPRHLIKEKRETATLKCYPIPRHDTVYWYQQGPGQDPQFLISFYEKMQSDKGSIPDRFSAQQFSDYHSELNMSSLELGDSALYFCASSAQGAEGYEQYFGPGTRLTVT.

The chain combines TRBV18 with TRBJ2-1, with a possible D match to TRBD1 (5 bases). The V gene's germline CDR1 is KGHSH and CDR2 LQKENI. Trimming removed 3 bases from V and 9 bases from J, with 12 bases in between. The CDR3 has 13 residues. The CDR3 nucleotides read TGTGCCAGCTCACCCCAGGGTATGGGTGAGCAGTTCTTC. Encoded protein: CASSPQGMGEQFF. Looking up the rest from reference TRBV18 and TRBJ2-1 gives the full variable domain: NAGVMQNPRHLVRRRGQEARLRCSPMKGHSHVYWYRQLPEEGLKFMVYLQKENIIDESGMPKERFSAEFPKEGPSILRIQQVVRGDSAAYFCASSPQGMGEQFFGPGTRLTVL.

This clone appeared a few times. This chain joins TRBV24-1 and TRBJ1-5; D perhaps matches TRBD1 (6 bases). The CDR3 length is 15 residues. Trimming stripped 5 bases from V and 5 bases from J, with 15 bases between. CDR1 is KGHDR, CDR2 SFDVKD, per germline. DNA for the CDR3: TGTGCCACCAGTGCCGGGGGCCTTAAAGATCAGCCCCAGCATTTT. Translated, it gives CATSAGGLKDQPQHF.